This note documents a single TCR beta chain sequence. Antigen: not known. Researchers barred patients who had uncontrolled infection, other autoimmune disease, pregnancy or lactation. Germline V gives CDR1 DFQATT, CDR2 SNEGSKA (reference sequence). V was clipped by 5 bases and J by 5 bases, with 18 bases between them. CDR3 length equals 14 residues. The data are from a study of T cells in Graves' hyperthyroidism and ophthalmopathy. For the study at large: Initial diagnosis, before any treatment, was when peripheral blood was collected.

RNA transcripts provided the source from which TCR beta CDR3 regions were amplified. During a first-round RT-PCR of the TCR CDR3, the HTBI primer set was used. TCRdb analysed the multiplex PCR reads with MiXCR anew, one entry per CDR3 protein. The sample includes 200,000 to 300,000 distinct CDR3 sequences, approximately 25% of them seen just once. Whole-study findings and limits: A median around 5.9 months before onset, the model predicted ophthalmopathy.

This TCR was sampled from a woman in her thirties or forties with Graves' ophthalmopathy. This rearrangement joins TRBV20-1 to TRBJ1-2, with D maybe TRBD1 (5 bases). Sequences were obtained from blood. The CDR3 here is CSAGTGTGEYGYTF. The CDR3 DNA sequence: TGCAGTGCTGGTACCGGGACGGGCGAATATGGCTACACCTTC.